The 17 T cell receptor beta chains in this list originate from one sample, sequenced in a study of OX40 agonist ivuxolimab in advanced cancers. Method: immunoSEQ multiplex PCR; TCRdb's copy keeps in-frame clones and lacks some. The repertoire holds some 70,000 clones, with approximately 79% as singletons. Sample: CD4+ or CD8+ T cells sorted from blood, taken in a trial of the OX40 agonist ivuxolimab. These receptors were collected from an adult with an advanced solid tumor such as melanoma, head and neck, liver or kidney cancer.

The chain recombines TRBV19 with TRBJ1-5; 9 nucleotides align to TRBD1. This CDR3 has 14 residues. Germline loops: CDR1 LNHDA, CDR2 SQIVND (reference sequence). V trimming: 8 bases; J trimming: 6 bases; junction bases outside the gene matches: 8. CDR3 nucleotide sequence: TGTGCCAGTGGGGACAGGGAGGGTGGTCAGCCCCAGCATTTT. It translates to CASGDREGGQPQHF. The full variable domain, completed using reference TRBV19 and TRBJ1-5, is DGGITQSPKYLFRKEGQNVTLSCEQNLNHDAMYWYRQDPGQGLRLIYYSQIVNDFQKGDIAEGYSVSREKKESFPLTVTSAQKNPTAFYLCASGDREGGQPQHFGDGTRLSIL.

This clone was seen more than once but under ten times. The chain couples TRBV27 to TRBJ1-5, with D possibly matching TRBD1 (5 bases). V lost 1 base to trimming and J lost 6 bases, with 16 bases between them. There are 16 residues in the CDR3. Germline V gives CDR1 MNHEY, CDR2 SMNVEV (reference sequence). The CDR3 loop is CASSLFQGDTGQPQHF. CDR3 DNA: TGTGCCAGCAGTTTATTTCAGGGCGACACCGGTCAGCCCCAGCATTTT.

The chain links TRBV29-1 to TRBJ1-3; D call uncertain. CDR3 length: 14 amino acids. CDR1 is SQVTM, CDR2 ANQGSEA, per germline. With 3 bases removed from V and 4 bases from J, the gap between germline ends came to 13 bases. The CDR3 DNA is TGCAGCGTTGACGCGACCGCGAAGGGAAACACCATATATTTT. Amino acid sequence: CSVDATAKGNTIYF.

This chain uses TRBV18 with TRBJ2-3; TRBD2 is a possible D gene (6 bases). Germline CDR1 is KGHSH and CDR2 is LQKENI. CDR3 length: 15 residues. Between the trimmed V and J ends, which lost 2 bases and 5 bases, there was a span of 14 bases. CDR3 region: CASSPALGAGDTQYF. CDR3 nucleotide sequence: TGTGCCAGCTCACCAGCACTAGGAGCGGGAGATACGCAGTATTTT.

There are many counts of this clone. The chain is built from TRBV2 and TRBJ2-7; D uncertain. V dropped 2 bases and J dropped 6 bases, with 11 bases sitting between them. Germline CDR1 SNHLY, CDR2 FYNNEI. This CDR3 has 13 residues. DNA of the CDR3: TGTGCCAGCAGTGAAAGGGAAAGGGCCGAGCAGTACTTC. Translated: CASSERERAEQYF.

The rearrangement joins TRBV9 to TRBJ1-2, with 11 positions matching TRBD1. Germline trimming cut 4 bases from V and 6 bases from J; bases unmatched to any gene: 11. The CDR3 consists of 16 residues. CDR1 and CDR2 (germline): SGDLS, YYNGEE. This chain's CDR3 is CASSFADRGLGNGYTF. The CDR3 bases are TGTGCCAGCAGCTTCGCGGACAGGGGGCTGGGGAATGGCTACACCTTC.

V gene TRBV7-3 combines with J gene TRBJ2-1; the D gene is possibly TRBD1 (7 bases). The CDR3 is 15 residues long. Germline V lookup: CDR1 SGHTA, CDR2 FQGTGA. V was shortened by 5 bases and J by 6 bases, with 17 bases between the two germline ends. The chain's CDR3 is CASSPQGEARNEQFF. The CDR3, as DNA: TGTGCCAGCAGCCCCCAGGGGGAGGCCCGCAATGAGCAGTTCTTC.

The chain is built from TRBV9 and TRBJ2-7, with 15 bases matching TRBD2. From germline, CDR1 is SGDLS and CDR2 YYNGEE. The CDR3 has 16 residues. With 3 bases clipped from V and 2 bases from J, the junction kept 3 bases outside the gene matches. The CDR3 DNA reads as TGTGCCAGCAGCGCGGGACTAGCGGGGGGAACCTACGAGCAGTACTTC. This sequence encodes CASSAGLAGGTYEQYF.

Only one count was recorded for this clone. V usage is TRBV20-1 and J usage is TRBJ2-3, with 7 bases lining up with TRBD1. The germline CDR1 and CDR2 sequences are DFQATT and SNEGSKA (reference sequence). The J segment lost 6 bases and the V segment lost 5 bases, leaving 2 bases of the junction unmatched. The CDR3 extends over 11 amino acids. CDR3 protein: CSALGQDTQYF. CDR3 nucleotide sequence: TGCAGTGCTTTGGGACAGGATACGCAGTATTTT.

The chain joins TRBV5-1 to TRBJ2-1; perhaps D is TRBD1 or TRBD2 (8 bases each). The length of the CDR3 is 15 residues. Germline-derived CDR1 and CDR2 are SGHRS and YFSETQ. V was shortened by 4 bases and J by 6 bases, with 17 bases between the two germline ends. CDR3 sequence: CASSRISGTGNEQFF. For the CDR3, the DNA is TGCGCCAGCAGCCGAATTAGCGGGACAGGCAATGAGCAGTTCTTC.

This clone was detected only a few times. The J gene is TRBJ2-7, the V gene TRBV5-6, with D maybe TRBD1 (6 bases). V lost 2 bases and J lost 2, with 20 bases in between. Germline CDR1 SGHDT, CDR2 YYEEEE. The CDR3 totals 17 residues. This chain's CDR3 is CASSFLSRTELPYEQYF. In DNA form, the CDR3 reads TGTGCCAGCAGCTTCTTGTCTCGGACAGAGCTCCCCTACGAGCAGTACTTC.

The chain combines TRBV15 with TRBJ2-1; D is unclear. The CDR3 spans 12 residues. V was trimmed by 1 base and J by 3 bases, leaving 1 base between them. Germline values: CDR1 LNHNV, CDR2 YYDKDF (reference sequence). Here the CDR3 DNA reads TGTGCCACCAGCAGAGTCTACAATGAGCAGTTCTTC. Protein sequence: CATSRVYNEQFF.

The chain employs TRBV30 and TRBJ2-1, with TRBD1 identical over 7 bases. Per the germline V gene, CDR1 is GTSNPN and CDR2 is SVGIG (reference sequence). CDR3 size: 13 residues. The trim removed 8 bases at V and 5 bases at J, leaving 9 bases unmatched. The CDR3: CAGQGELHNEQFF. The CDR3 coding sequence is TGTGCCGGTCAGGGGGAGCTCCACAATGAGCAGTTCTTC.

This clone is a singleton in its sample. Here the CDR3 reads CASSAGGTSYNEQFF. DNA of the CDR3: TGTGCCAGCAGTGCCGGTGGGACTTCCTACAATGAGCAGTTCTTC. V and J are TRBV6-4 and TRBJ2-1; possible D gene TRBD2, 6 bases. Trimming took 4 bases from V and 1 from J, leaving 11 bases between them. This CDR3 contains 15 residues. In germline, CDR1 is MRHNA, CDR2 SNTAGT.

V usage is TRBV5-4 and J usage is TRBJ1-2; D ambiguous. Germline assignment: CDR1 SGHNT and CDR2 YYREEE (reference sequence). Trimming removed 3 bases from V and 2 bases from J, with 14 bases in between. The CDR3 totals 15 residues. CDR3 loop: CASSSDRTANYGYTF. In nucleotides, the CDR3 is TGTGCCAGCAGCTCCGACCGGACGGCGAACTATGGCTACACCTTC. The entire variable domain, with the rest obtained from reference TRBV5-4 and TRBJ1-2, is as follows: ETGVTQSPTHLIKTRGQQVTLRCSSQSGHNTVSWYQQALGQGPQFIFQYYREEENGRGNFPPRFSGLQFPNYSSELNVNALELDDSALYLCASSSDRTANYGYTFGSGTRLTVV.

The genes are TRBV6-6 and TRBJ2-7; 8 bases fit TRBD1. This CDR3 comprises 15 residues. Germline CDR1 reads MNHNY; CDR2 reads SVGAGI (reference sequence). The junction had 2 bases not matched to a gene; V was cut back by 0 bases and J by 1 base. The CDR3 nucleotides are TGTGCCAGCAGTTACTCGACAGGGGTTTCCTACGAGCAGTACTTC. The encoded protein is CASSYSTGVSYEQYF.

The chain links TRBV2 to TRBJ1-2; D may be TRBD1 (5 bases). The V end lost 6 bases, the J end lost 5 bases, and 10 bases lay between the germline ends. The CDR3 length is 12 residues. CDR1 and CDR2 (germline): SNHLY, FYNNEI. The CDR3 here is CASSLQVYGYTF. The CDR3 nucleotides are TGTGCCAGCAGCCTACAGGTTTATGGCTACACCTTC. The complete variable domain, with remaining parts taken from reference TRBV2 and TRBJ1-2, reads EPEVTQTPSHQVTQMGQEVILRCVPISNHLYFYWYRQILGQKVEFLVSFYNNEISEKSEIFDDQFSVERPDGSNFTLKIRSTKLEDSAMYFCASSLQVYGYTFGSGTRLTVV.